A single sample gave rise to the 26 T cell receptor beta chains below, sequenced in a study of blood T cell repertoires in COVID-19. This table comes from immunoSEQ multiplex PCR, and its TCRdb copy is limited to in-frame clones, with some not included. The sample lists around 300,000 clones; 88% were seen once. The specimen was PBMCs or T cells enriched from blood (not recorded which). The receptors here all came from a woman younger than 45 who had recovered from COVID-19.

This clone has more than one count but fewer than ten. The rearrangement uses TRBV5-4 and TRBJ1-2, with 9 bases lining up with TRBD1. The CDR3 is made up of 14 amino acids. Losses at the gene ends were 3 bases for V and 3 bases for J; bases not matched to a gene: 3. The germline V gene has CDR1 SGHNT and CDR2 YYREEE (reference sequence). The CDR3 region has the DNA TGTGCCAGCAGCTATCGACAGGGGGACTATGGCTACACCTTC. This encodes CASSYRQGDYGYTF.

This clone was observed a few times. This chain connects TRBV28 to TRBJ1-5; 8 nucleotides align to TRBD1. Per germline, CDR1 MDHEN and CDR2 SYDVKM. There are 18 residues in the CDR3. The V and J ends lost 5 bases and 0 bases, in that order; junction bases with no gene match: 12. The CDR3 loop is CASSTGQGDRYSNQPQHF. DNA of the CDR3: TGTGCCAGCAGTACTGGACAGGGCGACCGATATAGCAATCAGCCCCAGCATTTT.

The V and J genes are TRBV5-6 and TRBJ1-2, with 8 bases lining up with TRBD1. The CDR3 consists of 14 residues. CDR1 is SGHDT, CDR2 YYEEEE, per germline. Germline trimming cut 4 bases from V and 5 bases from J; bases unmatched to any gene: 7. Here the CDR3 reads CASSPGTGFYGYTF. The CDR3 DNA reads as TGTGCCAGCAGCCCCGGGACAGGTTTTTATGGCTACACCTTC. Supplemented by reference TRBV5-6 and TRBJ1-2, the full variable domain reads DAGVTQSPTHLIKTRGQQVTLRCSPKSGHDTVSWYQQALGQGPQFIFQYYEEEERQRGNFPDRFSGHQFPNYSSELNVNALLLGDSALYLCASSPGTGFYGYTFGSGTRLTVV.

V usage is TRBV6-2 or TRBV6-3 and J usage is TRBJ1-2; tentatively, D is TRBD1 (5 bases). The CDR3 covers 17 residues. Germline values: CDR1 MNHEY, CDR2 SVGEGT. The ends were cut back, 5 bases at V and 5 bases at J, with 24 bases in the middle. The CDR3 coding sequence is TGTGCCAGCAGTGGTGACGGGACCTCCGGGGGTTTATATGGCTACACCTTC. It specifies CASSGDGTSGGLYGYTF.

The chain uses TRBV30 and TRBJ1-4, with D hard to call. The CDR3 length is 13 residues. Trimming cost V 7 bases and J 1 base, with 10 bases left between them. Per germline, CDR1 GTSNPN and CDR2 SVGIG (reference sequence). CDR3 DNA sequence: TGTGCCTTTTCCTCGGGAACTAATGAAAAACTGTTTTTT. Protein product: CAFSSGTNEKLFF.

The chain employs TRBV24-1 and TRBJ2-1; tentative D call: TRBD1 (7 bases). The CDR3 sequence is 16 residues long. V was trimmed by 1 base and J by 5 bases, leaving 14 bases between them. CDR1 KGHDR and CDR2 SFDVKD come from the germline V gene. Here the CDR3 DNA reads TGTGCCACCAGTGATTTTGCGGGGACAGCTGACAATGAGCAGTTCTTC. Its translation: CATSDFAGTADNEQFF.

This rearrangement joins TRBV4-3 to TRBJ2-3; D unclear. This CDR3 region has 16 residues. Per germline, CDR1 LGHNA and CDR2 YSLEER. The V and J ends lost 0 bases and 1 base respectively, with 11 bases between them. The CDR3 protein is CASSQDLFPGTDTQYF. CDR3 DNA: TGCGCCAGCAGCCAAGATCTGTTCCCTGGCACAGATACGCAGTATTTT.

This rearrangement joins TRBV5-1 to TRBJ1-4; D uncertain. The CDR3 consists of 14 residues. The germline V and J ends were trimmed by 0 bases and 8 bases, with 11 bases remaining between them. CDR1 and CDR2 (germline): SGHRS, YFSETQ. The CDR3 nucleotides are TGCGCCAGCAGCTTGGTTGCAGGCTCGGAAAAACTGTTTTTT. Protein sequence: CASSLVAGSEKLFF.

The chain has TRBV2 and TRBJ1-1; D is undetermined. Trimming stripped 4 bases from V and 2 bases from J, with 8 bases between. This CDR3 has 13 residues. Germline V CDR1 and CDR2: SNHLY, FYNNEI. The CDR3 here is CASSVRVNTEAFF. CDR3 in DNA: TGTGCCAGCAGTGTTCGAGTTAACACTGAAGCTTTCTTT.

The J gene is TRBJ1-6, the V gene TRBV6-5; 7 nucleotides align to TRBD1. The CDR3 is 15 residues long. With 10 bases clipped from V and 7 bases from J, the junction kept 13 bases outside the gene matches. Germline CDR1 MNHEY, CDR2 SVGAGI. CDR3 nucleotides: TGTGCCATCAGAATCGAGGGACAGTTCAATTCACCCCTCCACTTT. It specifies CAIRIEGQFNSPLHF.

CDR3 in DNA: TGTGCCAGCAGCCACGGACAGGCCACTAACTACAATGAGCAGTTCTTC. It yields the protein CASSHGQATNYNEQFF. The chain carries TRBV7-9 and TRBJ2-1, with 7 bases aligning to TRBD1. Germline trimming cut 5 bases from V and 3 bases from J; bases unmatched to any gene: 10. Germline CDR1 is SEHNR and CDR2 is FQNEAQ (reference sequence). The CDR3 is 16 amino acids.

The J gene is TRBJ1-5, the V gene TRBV27; tentative D call: TRBD1 (6 bases). Trimming pared 8 bases from V and 7 bases from J, leaving 18 bases between. The CDR3 has 14 residues. Per germline, CDR1 MNHEY and CDR2 SMNVEV (reference sequence). CDR3 region: CASLPGGGQQPQHF. DNA for the CDR3: TGTGCCAGCCTCCCAGGCGGGGGGCAACAGCCCCAGCATTTT.

The chain links TRBV11-3 to TRBJ1-1; 7 nucleotides line up with TRBD1. Germline V gene data show CDR1 as SGHNT and CDR2 as YENEEA. V shed 4 bases, J shed 5 bases, and the junction held 7 bases outside the gene matches. The CDR3 contains 14 residues. This CDR3 reads CASSSHLRGTEAFF. The CDR3 DNA follows: TGTGCCAGCAGCTCACATCTCAGGGGGACTGAAGCTTTCTTT.

The chain couples TRBV5-5 to TRBJ2-7, with D possibly TRBD2 on 7 matching bases. This CDR3 spans 14 amino acids. Germline CDR1 is SGHKS and CDR2 is YYEKEE (reference sequence). V was cut by 4 bases and J by 7 bases, with 18 bases left in between. The CDR3 reads CASSGGRGGEEQYF. In nucleotides, the CDR3 is TGTGCCAGCAGCGGAGGGAGAGGGGGGGAGGAGCAGTACTTC.

The V and J genes are TRBV5-4 and TRBJ1-4, with 10 bases matching TRBD1. Germline values: CDR1 SGHNT, CDR2 YYREEE (reference sequence). The V gene end was trimmed by 0 bases and the J gene end by 4 bases; junction bases not matched to a gene: 6. This CDR3 is built from 17 residues. As DNA, the CDR3 is TGTGCCAGCAGCTTGGGGGGACAGGGGAGGCTTAATGAAAAACTGTTTTTT. This encodes CASSLGGQGRLNEKLFF.

V gene TRBV9 combines with J gene TRBJ1-3, with a possible D match to TRBD1 (5 bases). Trimming stripped 0 bases from V and 1 base from J, with 11 bases between. The CDR3 totals 16 residues. CDR1 is SGDLS and CDR2 is YYNGEE in the germline V gene. The DNA of the CDR3 is TGTGCCAGCAGCGTAGACCCAGGGTTTTCTGGAAACACCATATATTTT. It specifies CASSVDPGFSGNTIYF.

This chain connects TRBV5-8 to TRBJ1-3; the match to TRBD1 covers 10 bases. Trimming at V came to 0 bases and at J to 8 bases, leaving 8 bases not matched to a gene. CDR1 and CDR2 from the germline V gene are SGHTS and YDEGEE. The CDR3 totals 16 residues. CDR3 loop: CASSLARTGGNYTIYF. CDR3 DNA: TGTGCCAGCAGCTTGGCTCGGACAGGGGGTAATTACACCATATATTTT.

A single count supports this clone. V and J are TRBV28 and TRBJ1-3; no reliable D call. Trimming took off 3 bases at V and 2 bases at J, with 8 bases between the two ends. This CDR3 has 14 residues. Germline CDR1 is MDHEN and CDR2 is SYDVKM. CDR3 protein: CASSLRGAGNTIYF. The DNA of the CDR3 is TGTGCCAGCAGTTTGCGGGGAGCTGGAAACACCATATATTTT. The variable domain in full, with the rest retrieved from reference TRBV28 and TRBJ1-3, is DVKVTQSSRYLVKRTGEKVFLECVQDMDHENMFWYRQDPGLGLRLIYFSYDVKMKEKGDIPEGYSVSREKKERFSLILESASTNQTSMYLCASSLRGAGNTIYFGEGSWLTVV.

This chain connects TRBV7-2 to TRBJ2-7, with no clear D. The CDR3 extends over 16 amino acids. The V gene's germline CDR1 is SGHTA and CDR2 FQGNSA. With 4 bases removed from V and 2 bases from J, the gap between germline ends came to 18 bases. CDR3 sequence: CASSSLRSSKTYEQYF. The CDR3 DNA follows: TGTGCCAGCAGCTCCCTTAGAAGTAGTAAGACCTACGAGCAGTACTTC. Complete variable domain (other parts from reference TRBV7-2 and TRBJ2-7): GAGVSQSPSNKVTEKGKDVELRCDPISGHTALYWYRQSLGQGLEFLIYFQGNSAPDKSGLPSDRFSAERTGGSVSTLTIQRTQQEDSAVYLCASSSLRSSKTYEQYFGPGTRLTVT.

The chain carries TRBV6-4 and TRBJ2-1; 11 nucleotides line up with TRBD2. The trim removed 5 bases at V and 5 bases at J, leaving 11 bases unmatched. The CDR3 runs 17 residues. Germline V lookup: CDR1 MRHNA, CDR2 SNTAGT. This CDR3 is CASSPRLQTSGNNEQFF. CDR3 nucleotide sequence: TGTGCCAGCAGTCCCAGACTCCAGACTAGCGGGAACAATGAGCAGTTCTTC.

The chain uses TRBV12-3 or TRBV12-4 and TRBJ1-3, with 8 positions matching TRBD1. The V gene end was trimmed by 8 bases and the J gene end by 5 bases; junction bases not matched to a gene: 2. CDR3 length equals 12 residues. CDR3: CASGQGRNTIYF. Written as DNA, the CDR3 is TGTGCCAGCGGACAGGGACGAAACACCATATATTTT.

The chain's CDR3 is CASSYGTSGGRDTQYF. For the CDR3, the DNA is TGTGCCAGCAGCTATGGGACTAGCGGGGGGAGGGATACGCAGTATTTT. The chain employs TRBV5-5 and TRBJ2-3; TRBD2 matches at 15 bases. V dropped 3 bases and J dropped 6; count of bases not matched to a gene: 5. Germline V gives CDR1 SGHKS, CDR2 YYEKEE (reference sequence). The CDR3 loop spans 16 amino acids.

The rearrangement uses TRBV5-1 and TRBJ2-3; 9 bases align to TRBD2. V lost 0 bases to trimming and J lost 3 bases; unmatched junction nucleotides: 8. CDR3 size: 17 residues. Germline V gene sequence: CDR1 SGHRS, CDR2 YFSETQ. This CDR3 is CASSLAGAGGGTDTQYF. In nucleotides, the CDR3 is TGCGCCAGCAGCTTGGCCGGGGCGGGGGGGGGTACAGATACGCAGTATTTT.

The chain employs TRBV5-1 and TRBJ2-1, with D perhaps matching TRBD2 (5 bases). V lost 0 bases to trimming and J lost 8 bases, with 15 bases between them. This CDR3 comprises 15 residues. Germline V gene data show CDR1 as SGHRS and CDR2 as YFSETQ. CDR3 amino acids: CASSLVIGVSDEQFF. CDR3 sequence (DNA): TGCGCCAGCAGCTTGGTAATCGGGGTATCGGATGAGCAGTTCTTC.

This clone appeared many times. J is TRBJ2-7 and V is TRBV11-2, with D maybe TRBD2 (5 bases). V was pared by 4 bases and J by 7 bases, with 8 bases between. CDR1 SGHAT and CDR2 FQNNGV come from the germline V gene. The length of the CDR3 is 11 residues. DNA for the CDR3: TGTGCCAGCAGCTACCGGAGGGAGCAGTACTTC. Translated: CASSYRREQYF. Variable domain in full (rest from reference TRBV11-2 and TRBJ2-7): EAGVAQSPRYKIIEKRQSVAFWCNPISGHATLYWYQQILGQGPKLLIQFQNNGVVDDSQLPKDRFSAERLKGVDSTLKIQPAKLEDSAVYLCASSYRREQYFGPGTRLTVT.

The gene calls are TRBV28 and TRBJ1-1, with 9 positions matching TRBD1. CDR3 length: 15 residues. J was trimmed by 14 bases and V by 7 bases; bases with no gene match: 20. The germline V gene encodes CDR1 MDHEN and CDR2 SYDVKM. CDR3 in DNA: TGTGCCAGCACCCCCGTCCCGGGACAGGGAGGTCAAGTGTTCTTT. Translating it yields CASTPVPGQGGQVFF.